Listed below are T cell receptor beta chains from one sample, sequenced in a study of shared clonotypes between healthy human individuals. Here immunoSEQ multiplex PCR was the method, and the copy in TCRdb shows in-frame clones only, minus some. The sample lists just over 2,000,000 clones; over 85% were seen once. Sequencing input: naive CD8+ T cells sorted from blood. These receptors originate from a man between 18 and 35 years old in good health. Both conserved end residues are part of each CDR3. The D gene is left open where the match is weak. Rows may omit the clone size; those that give it use once, few, many or a size class.

D gene | J gene | V gene | clone size | CDR3 DNA | CDR3 protein
. | TRBJ2-7 | TRBV9 | . | TGTGCCAGCAGTGGCCTCTCCTACGAGCAGTACTTC | CASSGLSYEQYF
. | TRBJ2-7 | TRBV10-3 | . | TGTGCCATTTCTGGGGGCTCCTACGAGCAGTACTTC | CAISGGSYEQYF
TRBD1 | TRBJ1-5 | TRBV27 | . | TGTGCCAGCGCGACGGGGACAGGGGCAGAACAGCCCCAGCATTTT | CASATGTGAEQPQHF
TRBD2 | TRBJ2-7 | TRBV2 | . | TGTGCCAGCAGTGATCGCGGGAGGGCCGACGAGCAGTACTTC | CASSDRGRADEQYF
. | TRBJ1-1 | TRBV4-2 | . | TGTGCCAGTGGCCCCTCTGAGGGGAACACTGAAGCTTTCTTT | CASGPSEGNTEAFF
TRBD2 | TRBJ2-3 | TRBV6-6 | . | TGTGCCACCAACCGGGACTACCGCACAGATACGCAGTATTTT | CATNRDYRTDTQYF
. | TRBJ1-4 | TRBV6-1 | . | TGTGCCAGCAGTGAATTCTACCTTAATGAAAAACTGTTTTTT | CASSEFYLNEKLFF
TRBD1 | TRBJ2-7 | TRBV27 | . | TGTGCCAGCAGTTTAGGCCAGGGGGCCTACGAGCAGTACTTC | CASSLGQGAYEQYF
. | TRBJ1-6 | TRBV11-2 | . | TGTGCCAGCAGCTTAACGACAGTGTTGAATTCACCCCTCCACTTT | CASSLTTVLNSPLHF
TRBD1 | TRBJ2-3 | TRBV27 | once | TGTGCCAGCAGTCCAGGGGGCAGGCCCTACACAGATACGCAGTATTTT | CASSPGGRPYTDTQYF
. | TRBJ2-1 | TRBV6-5 | . | TGTGCCAGCAGTTACTCTCTGGATTCCTACAATGAGCAGTTCTTC | CASSYSLDSYNEQFF
TRBD1 | TRBJ2-1 | TRBV6-5 | . | TGTGCCAGTTCCCGGACAGGAGACAATGAGCAGTTCTTC | CASSRTGDNEQFF
TRBD2 | TRBJ2-1 | TRBV10-1 | . | TGCGCCAGCAGTGAGTCAATACTAGCGGGGACCGATGAGCAGTTCTTC | CASSESILAGTDEQFF
. | TRBJ1-1 | TRBV5-1 | . | TGCGCCAGCAGCTGGGAGGGGACTGAAGCTTTCTTT | CASSWEGTEAFF
TRBD2 | TRBJ2-1 | TRBV28 | . | TGTGCCAGCAGTTTGGGGACTAGCGGCTCCTACAATGAGCAGTTCTTC | CASSLGTSGSYNEQFF
. | TRBJ1-5 | TRBV10-3 | . | TGTGCCATCAGTGATGTGATTGTCAATAGCAATCAGCCCCAGCATTTT | CAISDVIVNSNQPQHF
. | TRBJ2-1 | TRBV5-6 | . | TGTGCCAGCAGCTTGATGGGTACCTTCTACAATGAGCAGTTCTTC | CASSLMGTFYNEQFF